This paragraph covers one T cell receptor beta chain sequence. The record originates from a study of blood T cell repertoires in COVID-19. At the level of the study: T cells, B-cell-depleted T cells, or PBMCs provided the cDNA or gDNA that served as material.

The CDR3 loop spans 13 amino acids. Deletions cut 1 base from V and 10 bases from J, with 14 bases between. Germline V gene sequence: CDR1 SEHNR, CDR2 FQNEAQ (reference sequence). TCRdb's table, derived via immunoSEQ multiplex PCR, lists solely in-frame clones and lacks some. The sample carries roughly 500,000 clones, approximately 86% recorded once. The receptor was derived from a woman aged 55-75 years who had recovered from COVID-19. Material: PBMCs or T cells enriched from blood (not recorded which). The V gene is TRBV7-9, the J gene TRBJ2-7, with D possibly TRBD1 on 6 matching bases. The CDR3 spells CASSLDRDVGQYV. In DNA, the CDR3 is TGTGCCAGCAGCTTAGACAGGGATGTGGGACAGTACGTC.